Listed below are T cell receptor beta chains from one sample, sequenced in a study of blood T cell repertoires in COVID-19. Using immunoSEQ multiplex PCR, the repertoire was profiled, and TCRdb retains in-frame clones only, with some absent. The table lists about 300,000 clones, approximately 88% of them singletons. Sequenced: peripheral blood. These receptors all come from a woman in her 30s who had recovered from COVID-19. Each CDR3 is given with its conserved first and last residue. Each record gives: clone size, V gene, CDR3 length, J gene, D gene, CDR3 DNA, CDR3 protein. D genes are given only for firm matches. The listing skips clone size in some rows; elsewhere it reads once, few, many or a size class.

NA	TRBV27	14	TRBJ1-1	NA	TGTGCCAGCAGTTTATCGGCAAGGGGCACTGAAGCTTTCTTT	CASSLSARGTEAFF
NA	TRBV28	15	TRBJ1-1	NA	TGTGCCAGCAGCCCCCCGGGGACAATGAACACTGAAGCTTTCTTT	CASSPPGTMNTEAFF
NA	TRBV5-4	16	TRBJ1-2	TRBD1	TGTGCCAGCAGCTTGGCCGGGACAGGGACGGAGGATGGCTACACCTTC	CASSLAGTGTEDGYTF
NA	TRBV6-5	16	TRBJ1-2	NA	TGTGCCAGCAGTTCCGGGACGGGGGTGTTTAGCTATGGCTACACCTTC	CASSSGTGVFSYGYTF
NA	TRBV19	16	TRBJ2-2	NA	TGTGCCAGAAGCAAAATGCGGGACCACGACACCGGGGAGCTGTTTTTT	CARSKMRDHDTGELFF
NA	TRBV30	14	TRBJ2-3	TRBD2	TGTGCCTGGAGTGTACAAGCGGGGGTCTCTACGCAGTATTTT	CAWSVQAGVSTQYF
NA	TRBV28	13	TRBJ1-1	NA	TGTGCCAGCAGTTTATCCCAGGGGACTGAAGCTTTCTTT	CASSLSQGTEAFF
NA	TRBV5-1	15	TRBJ1-2	NA	TGCGCCAGCAGCCCCGCCCCAGGGACAAATTATGGCTACACCTTC	CASSPAPGTNYGYTF
NA	TRBV24-1	15	TRBJ2-5	TRBD1	TGTGCCACCAGTGACCCGGGACAGGGAAAGGAGACCCAGTACTTC	CATSDPGQGKETQYF
NA	TRBV9	18	TRBJ2-2	TRBD2	TGTGCCAGCAGCTCGCGACTAGCGGGGGGGCCGGGCACCGGGGAGCTGTTTTTT	CASSSRLAGGPGTGELFF
NA	TRBV7-2	17	TRBJ2-3	TRBD2	TGTGCCAGCAGCTTAGTTTACCGAGCGGGGGCCTCAGATACGCAGTATTTT	CASSLVYRAGASDTQYF
NA	TRBV18	11	TRBJ1-4	NA	TGTGCCAGCTCCCAAAATGAAAAACTGTTTTTT	CASSQNEKLFF
NA	TRBV6-1	15	TRBJ2-7	TRBD2	TGTGCCAGCAGTGAGAGTGCGGGGGGACACTACGAGCAGTACTTC	CASSESAGGHYEQYF
NA	TRBV7-6	15	TRBJ1-6	TRBD1	TGTGCCAGCAGCTTGGCCGGGACAGGGAATTCACCCCTCCACTTT	CASSLAGTGNSPLHF
NA	TRBV2	16	TRBJ2-2	TRBD1	TGTGCCACCAGGGACAGGCGTAAAATTTACACCGGGGAGCTGTTTTTT	CATRDRRKIYTGELFF
NA	TRBV4-1	18	TRBJ2-7	TRBD2	TGCGCCAGCAGCCAACCGGGACTAGCGGGGGGATTCTCCTACGAGCAGTACTTC	CASSQPGLAGGFSYEQYF
few	TRBV2	16	TRBJ2-2	TRBD1	TGTGCCAGCAGTGACGTGGGACAGCGAGTCACCGGGGAGCTGTTTTTT	CASSDVGQRVTGELFF
NA	TRBV30	16	TRBJ2-5	TRBD2	TGTGCCTGGAGTGTACGAGGACTAGCGGGGGTGGAGACCCAGTACTTC	CAWSVRGLAGVETQYF
NA	TRBV4-1	17	TRBJ2-3	TRBD2	TGCGCCAGCAGCCTCCGCGGCCTCACTAGCGTACCAGATACGCAGTATTTT	CASSLRGLTSVPDTQYF
few	TRBV19	14	TRBJ1-5	NA	TGTGCCAGTAGTTACGGGACAATCAATCAGCCCCAGCATTTT	CASSYGTINQPQHF
NA	TRBV14	14	TRBJ1-2	TRBD1	TGTGCCAGCAGCCGAGCCGGGACAGGCTATGGCTACACCTTC	CASSRAGTGYGYTF
few	TRBV4-1	16	TRBJ1-2	NA	TGCGCCAGCAGCCAAGAACTCCAGGTATATGGCTATGGCTACACCTTC	CASSQELQVYGYGYTF